This passage covers 24 T cell receptor beta chains from one sample sequenced in a study of CD8 T cells in ankylosing spondylitis. Study conclusions and caveats: Ankylosing spondylitis blood seemed to carry a telltale TCR beta motif made of fewer than 10 highly homologous variants.

One entry per CDR3 protein, called by TCRdb with MiXCR from the 5' RACE reads. Among around 490,000 distinct CDR3 sequences listed, 5.3% were seen once. Antigens for these TCRs are unknown. The sequencing sample was made of blood, either unsorted or a sorted T cell fraction (not recorded which). These receptors all stem from a male donor with ankylosing spondylitis.

The J gene is TRBJ2-6, the V gene TRBV7-6; tentative D call: TRBD2 (5 bases). The germline gives CDR1 SGHVS, CDR2 FNYEAQ. V was trimmed by 4 bases and J by 5 bases, leaving 15 bases between them. The length of the CDR3 is 16 residues. This CDR3 reads CASSSDPGIWANVLTF. CDR3 DNA sequence: TGTGCCAGCAGCTCCGACCCGGGAATCTGGGCCAACGTCCTGACTTTC.

Worth noting for this clonotype: A much larger clone differs from this one at a single base, so this may be a read error. The chain uses TRBV6-1 and TRBJ1-2, with a weak D call TRBD1 (5 bases). The CDR3 runs 14 residues. Germline V gives CDR1 MNHNS, CDR2 SASEGT. CDR3 sequence reads: CASSDGGRDYGYAF. The CDR3 DNA reads as TGTGCCAGCAGTGATGGGGGACGGGACTATGGCTACGCCTTC.

Many counts were recorded for this clonotype. The chain employs TRBV10-3 and TRBJ1-1; a possible D gene is TRBD1 (6 bases). V was shortened by 0 bases and J by 8 bases, with 7 bases between the two germline ends. This CDR3 is built from 12 residues. Germline-derived CDR1 and CDR2 are ENHRY and SYGVKD. The CDR3 DNA follows: TGTGCCATCAGTGAGTCAGGGACAGAAGCTTTCTTT. Encoded protein: CAISESGTEAFF.

This clonotype was seen repeatedly, ten times or more. The rearrangement uses TRBV7-9 and TRBJ2-5; TRBD1 might be the D (6 bases). CDR3 length: 12 residues. V was pared by 6 bases and J by 4 bases, with 9 bases between. The germline V gene has CDR1 SEHNR and CDR2 FQNEAQ (reference sequence). The CDR3 spells CASRSTGETQYF. CDR3 DNA: TGTGCCAGCAGATCGACAGGAGAGACCCAGTACTTC.

A few counts support this clonotype. The chain recombines TRBV6-1 with TRBJ2-4; TRBD1 matches 8 bases. The CDR3 spans 16 residues. CDR1 is MNHNS, CDR2 SASEGT, per germline. V lost 2 bases to trimming and J lost 3 bases; unmatched junction nucleotides: 6. The CDR3 nucleotides read TGTGCCAGCAGTGAAAACCCAGGGGGCGTCAAAAACATTCAGTACTTC. It specifies CASSENPGGVKNIQYF.

The chain employs TRBV7-9 and TRBJ2-5; D is unclear. This CDR3 is 15 amino acids long. Germline V gene data show CDR1 as SEHNR and CDR2 as FQNEAQ (reference sequence). Trimming took off 6 bases at V and 1 base at J, with 15 bases between the two ends. CDR3 in DNA: TGTGCCAGCAGTTATATCCTGGCGACCCAAGAGACCCAGTACTTC. It codes for CASSYILATQETQYF. The full variable domain, rest sourced from reference TRBV7-9 and TRBJ2-5, is DTGVSQNPRHKITKRGQNVTFRCDPISEHNRLYWYRQTLGQGPEFLTYFQNEAQLEKSRLLSDRFSAERPKGSFSTLEIQRTEQGDSAMYLCASSYILATQETQYFGPGTRLLVL.

This clonotype was counted at least ten times. The chain has TRBV12-3 or TRBV12-4 and TRBJ1-2, with D perhaps matching TRBD1 (6 bases). CDR3 length: 13 residues. V was pared by 6 bases and J by 4 bases, with 12 bases between. The CDR3 region has the DNA TGTGCCAGCAGCCCCAGGGGCGTCTATGGCTACACCTTC. It encodes CASSPRGVYGYTF.

The gene calls are TRBV5-1 and TRBJ1-3, with D possibly TRBD1 on 5 matching bases. The CDR3 contains 15 residues. Germline V gives CDR1 SGHRS, CDR2 YFSETQ. Trimming cost V 4 bases and J 1 base, with 12 bases left between them. This chain's CDR3 is CASSDRGGSGNTIYF. As DNA, the CDR3 is TGCGCCAGCAGCGACCGCGGGGGATCTGGAAACACCATATATTTT.

In its sample, this clonotype was seen many times. The chain is built from TRBV20-1 and TRBJ2-3; possible D gene TRBD2, 6 bases. Germline CDR1 DFQATT, CDR2 SNEGSKA (reference sequence). Trimming pared 3 bases from V and 1 base from J, leaving 14 bases between. This CDR3 has 15 amino acids. CDR3 sequence: CSASPGGDRTDTQYF. CDR3 in DNA: TGCAGTGCTAGCCCCGGCGGGGACCGCACAGATACGCAGTATTTT.

At least ten counts were recorded for this clonotype. The chain is built from TRBV4-3 and TRBJ1-4; possibly TRBD1 for D (6 bases). CDR1 and CDR2 (germline): LGHNA, YSLEER. Trimming cost V 2 bases and J 11 bases, with 21 bases left between them. CDR3 size: 16 residues. The CDR3 spells CASSQRAGAPLEKLFF. The CDR3 DNA sequence: TGCGCCAGCAGCCAACGGGCGGGGGCCCCCTTGGAGAAACTGTTTTTT.

The chain uses TRBV20-1 and TRBJ2-7, with 11 bases identical to TRBD1. The CDR3 has 13 amino acids. V was clipped by 6 bases and J by 4 bases; unmatched bases: 5. Germline V CDR1 and CDR2: DFQATT, SNEGSKA (reference sequence). CDR3 sequence reads: CSADGQGAYEQYF. The CDR3 bases are TGCAGTGCGGACGGACAGGGGGCTTACGAGCAGTACTTC.

There are many counts of this clonotype. V and J are TRBV29-1 and TRBJ2-1, with 7 positions matching TRBD2. The CDR3 runs 13 residues. Germline CDR1 SQVTM, CDR2 ANQGSEA. With V trimmed by 8 bases and J by 0 bases, 4 bases remained unmatched. Written as DNA, the CDR3 is TGCAGCCTAGCGGTTAGCTCCTACAATGAGCAGTTCTTC. It codes for CSLAVSSYNEQFF.

This clonotype was seen many times. The V and J genes are TRBV12-3 or TRBV12-4 and TRBJ2-1; the D is unclear. V lost 8 bases to trimming and J lost 5 bases, with 19 bases between them. The CDR3 covers 15 residues. This CDR3 reads CASSPYPSPNNEQFF. DNA of the CDR3: TGTGCCAGCTCCCCTTACCCCTCTCCTAACAATGAGCAGTTCTTC.

This clonotype was seen many times. The V call is TRBV25-1, the J call TRBJ2-2; no reliable D call. In germline, CDR1 is MGHDK, CDR2 SYGVNS. V lost 2 bases, J lost 3 bases, and 13 bases lay in between. The CDR3 has 16 amino acids. Here the CDR3 DNA reads TGTGCCAGCAGTGAAAGGCGATCATCGTACACCGGGGAGCTGTTTTTT. It yields the protein CASSERRSSYTGELFF. Full variable domain (outside the CDR3, taken from reference TRBV25-1 and TRBJ2-2): EADIYQTPRYLVIGTGKKITLECSQTMGHDKMYWYQQDPGMELHLIHYSYGVNSTEKGDLSSESTVSRIRTEHFPLTLESARPSHTSQYLCASSERRSSYTGELFFGEGSRLTVL.

This clonotype was observed at least ten times. The J gene is TRBJ1-5, the V gene TRBV9; maybe TRBD1 (5 bases). The CDR3 is 13 amino acids. Germline assignment: CDR1 SGDLS and CDR2 YYNGEE. The V and J ends lost 3 bases and 6 bases respectively, with 10 bases between them. The CDR3 DNA reads TGTGCCAGCAGCGGGGGGGGAGGTCAGCCCCAGCATTTT. It yields the protein CASSGGGGQPQHF.

Many counts were recorded for this clonotype. The J gene is TRBJ2-4, the V gene TRBV7-2; tentative D call: TRBD1 (6 bases). Germline CDR1 is SGHTA and CDR2 is FQGNSA. V gave up 5 bases and J gave up 12 bases, with 17 bases separating them. The CDR3 consists of 13 residues. CDR3 protein: CASSQRQARAQYF. The CDR3 DNA reads as TGTGCCAGCAGCCAGAGACAGGCCCGGGCTCAGTACTTC.

This clonotype was seen many times. The rearrangement links TRBV20-1 to TRBJ2-2; perhaps TRBD1 as D (6 bases). In germline, CDR1 is DFQATT, CDR2 SNEGSKA (reference sequence). V was shortened by 3 bases and J by 6 bases, with 8 bases between the two germline ends. The CDR3 totals 12 residues. The CDR3 DNA is TGCAGTGCTAGTACAGGGTCCGGGGAGCTGTTTTTT. Amino acid sequence: CSASTGSGELFF.

This clonotype was seen a handful of times. V gene TRBV7-9 combines with J gene TRBJ1-2, with D uncertain. This CDR3 is built from 11 residues. From germline, CDR1 is SEHNR and CDR2 FQNEAQ (reference sequence). V was cut by 7 bases and J by 2 bases, with 5 bases left in between. For the CDR3, the DNA is TGTGCCAGCACAGAAAACTATGGCTACACCTTC. Its protein is CASTENYGYTF.

This clonotype was seen repeatedly, ten times or more. The gene calls are TRBV4-1 and TRBJ1-4, with a tentative D call TRBD1 (6 bases). Trimming stripped 4 bases from V and 7 bases from J, with 16 bases between. The CDR3 is 15 amino acids. Germline assignment: CDR1 MGHRA and CDR2 YSYEKL. In nucleotides, the CDR3 is TGCGCCAGCAGCCGCGGGACACCCACCGGTGAAAAACTGTTTTTT. It yields the protein CASSRGTPTGEKLFF.

This clonotype was seen many times. This chain uses TRBV20-1 with TRBJ2-1; 10 nucleotides align to TRBD2. The V and J ends lost 5 bases and 4 bases, in that order; junction bases with no gene match: 11. Germline V gene lookup returns CDR1 DFQATT and CDR2 SNEGSKA (reference sequence). The CDR3 totals 16 residues. In DNA, the CDR3 is TGCAGTGCTCCCAGCGCAACTAGCGGGGAGTACAATGAGCAGTTCTTC. Translation: CSAPSATSGEYNEQFF.

This clonotype was counted at least ten times. The chain recombines TRBV20-1 with TRBJ1-2; D unclear. V lost 2 bases and J 4 bases, leaving 14 bases between the germline ends. The germline gives CDR1 DFQATT, CDR2 SNEGSKA (reference sequence). The CDR3 runs to 14 residues. DNA of the CDR3: TGCAGTGCTAGAAGAAGGGAAAGGGCCTATGGCTACACCTTC. It translates to CSARRRERAYGYTF.

At least ten counts were recorded for this clonotype. This chain connects TRBV20-1 to TRBJ1-2; no reliable D call. V gave up 1 base and J gave up 1 base, with 10 bases separating them. This CDR3 has 14 residues. Germline CDR1 and CDR2: DFQATT and SNEGSKA (reference sequence). CDR3 residues: CSARVRRINYGYTF. DNA of the CDR3: TGCAGTGCTAGAGTTCGGCGGATTAACTATGGCTACACCTTC.

The chain carries TRBV20-1 and TRBJ2-7; D is possibly TRBD2 (5 bases). Trimming removed 5 bases at V and 3 bases at J, with 11 bases between. The CDR3 runs 12 residues. Germline V CDR1 and CDR2: DFQATT, SNEGSKA (reference sequence). CDR3 sequence (DNA): TGCAGTGCTGGGGAGCGACTCTACGAGCAGTACTTC. It yields the protein CSAGERLYEQYF.

This clonotype has a count of ten or more. This chain links TRBV7-2 with TRBJ2-7; TRBD1 agrees at 10 bases. Germline V lookup: CDR1 SGHTA, CDR2 FQGNSA. This CDR3 contains 14 residues. Germline trimming cut 1 base from V and 5 bases from J; bases unmatched to any gene: 2. The CDR3 here is CASSLEGQGDEQYF. CDR3 in DNA: TGTGCCAGCAGCTTAGAAGGACAGGGGGACGAGCAGTACTTC.